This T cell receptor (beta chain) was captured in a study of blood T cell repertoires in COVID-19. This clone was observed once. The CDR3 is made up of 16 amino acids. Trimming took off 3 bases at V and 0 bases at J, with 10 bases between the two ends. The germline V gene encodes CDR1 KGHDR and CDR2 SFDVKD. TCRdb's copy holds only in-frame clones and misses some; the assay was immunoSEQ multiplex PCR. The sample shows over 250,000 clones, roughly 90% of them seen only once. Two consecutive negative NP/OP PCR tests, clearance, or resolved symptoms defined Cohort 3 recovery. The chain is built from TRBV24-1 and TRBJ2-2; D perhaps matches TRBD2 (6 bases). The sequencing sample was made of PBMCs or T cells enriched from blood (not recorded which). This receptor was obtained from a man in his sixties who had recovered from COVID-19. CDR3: CATSDTGGTNTGELFF. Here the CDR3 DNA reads TGTGCCACCAGTGATACAGGCGGGACGAACACCGGGGAGCTGTTTTTT.